The 10 T cell receptor beta chains presented below share a single source sample, sequenced in a study of T cells in Graves' hyperthyroidism and ophthalmopathy. It was RNA transcripts that yielded the amplified TCR beta CDR3 regions. TCR CDR3 underwent first-round RT-PCR with the HTBI primer set. TCRdb re-analysed the multiplex PCR reads in MiXCR, keeping a single row per CDR3 protein. The table includes around 520,000 distinct CDR3 sequences, around 14% detected once. The sequencing sample was made of blood. The receptor source for this set is a woman aged 18-29 years with Graves' hyperthyroidism.

Ten or more counts support this clonotype. This sequence joins TRBV19 and TRBJ2-2; D remains ambiguous. V dropped 7 bases and J dropped 1 base, with 7 bases sitting between them. Germline CDR1 LNHDA, CDR2 SQIVND (reference sequence). This CDR3 is 13 amino acids long. CDR3 coding DNA: TGTGCCAGTAACCTCCAGAACACCGGGGAGCTGTTTTTT. It yields the protein CASNLQNTGELFF.

This clonotype has only a few counts. This may be a read error: a much more frequent sequence differs by one nucleotide. J is TRBJ1-2 and V is TRBV28; no clear D gene. Germline V gene sequence: CDR1 MDHEN, CDR2 SYDVKM. The CDR3 loop spans 12 amino acids. The CDR3 region has the DNA TGTCCCAGCAGTTTGGAAACAAGGGGCTACACCTTC. Its protein is CPSSLETRGYTF.

This clonotype was found many times. The chain carries TRBV5-1 and TRBJ2-3; weak D call: TRBD2 (6 bases). Germline-derived CDR1 and CDR2 are SGHRS and YFSETQ. The CDR3 sequence is 14 residues long. Trimming took off 4 bases at V and 2 bases at J, with 11 bases between the two ends. The CDR3 sequence is CASSQGLITDTQYF. The CDR3 DNA reads as TGCGCCAGCAGCCAAGGACTAATCACAGATACGCAGTATTTT.

This chain connects TRBV30 to TRBJ2-1, with unresolved D. Deletions cut 2 bases from V and 6 bases from J, with 8 bases between. There are 12 residues in the CDR3. CDR1 and CDR2 (germline): GTSNPN, SVGIG (reference sequence). The CDR3 protein is CAWSPGGNEQFF. CDR3 nucleotide sequence: TGTGCCTGGAGTCCCGGCGGCAATGAGCAGTTCTTC. The full variable domain, with the rest looked up from reference TRBV30 and TRBJ2-1, is SQTIHQWPATLVQPVGSPLSLECTVEGTSNPNLYWYRQAAGRGLQLLFYSVGIGQISSEVPQNLSASRPQDRQFILSSKKLLLSDSGFYLCAWSPGGNEQFFGPGTRLTVL.

The genes are TRBV25-1 and TRBJ2-5; D possibly corresponds to TRBD1 (7 bases). Trimming shortened V by 1 base and J by 3 bases, and 12 bases separated the two germline ends. Germline V gene data show CDR1 as MGHDK and CDR2 as SYGVNS. The CDR3 covers 15 residues. This CDR3 reads CASSEWGGTEETQYF. The CDR3 DNA reads as TGTGCCAGCAGTGAATGGGGCGGGACAGAAGAGACCCAGTACTTC.

The chain couples TRBV20-1 to TRBJ1-6; D is ambiguous. Germline lookup yields CDR1 DFQATT and CDR2 SNEGSKA (reference sequence). The ends were cut back, 2 bases at V and 5 bases at J, with 7 bases in the middle. CDR3 length equals 13 residues. The CDR3 DNA is TGCAGTGCTAGACCCCACGATAATTCACCCCTCCACTTT. Residues: CSARPHDNSPLHF.

At least ten counts were recorded for this clonotype. DNA of the CDR3: TGTGCCAGCAGTGACATACAGGGCGGGGAAAAACTGTTTTTT. Translating gives CASSDIQGGEKLFF. The rearrangement joins TRBV2 to TRBJ1-4; D is perhaps TRBD1 (6 bases). The CDR3 extends over 14 amino acids. The ends were cut back, 3 bases at V and 8 bases at J, with 13 bases in the middle. CDR1 SNHLY and CDR2 FYNNEI come from the germline V gene.

This clonotype was seen repeatedly, ten times or more. V and J are TRBV6-1 and TRBJ2-1, with TRBD2 identical over 7 bases. The CDR3 has 14 amino acids. Germline V gene lookup returns CDR1 MNHNS and CDR2 SASEGT. J was trimmed by 8 bases and V by 6 bases; bases with no gene match: 10. The CDR3 nucleotides read TGTGCCAGCAGACCCGGCGGGGGAATAGATGAGCAGTTCTTC. This encodes CASRPGGGIDEQFF.

As concerns this clonotype: A clone one base away is much larger, so this may be a read error. This sequence joins TRBV27 and TRBJ1-2; D gene unclear. In germline, CDR1 is MNHEY, CDR2 SMNVEV (reference sequence). CDR3 length: 14 amino acids. The germline V and J ends were trimmed by 6 bases and 0 bases, with 11 bases remaining between them. CDR3: CASRPVRTNYGYTF. In DNA form, the CDR3 reads TGTGCCAGCAGGCCTGTACGAACTAACTATGGCTACACCTTC.

This clonotype turned up a few times. The gene calls are TRBV7-9 and TRBJ1-1; D perhaps matches TRBD1 (5 bases). The CDR3 has 13 amino acids. The germline gives CDR1 SEHNR, CDR2 FQNEAQ (reference sequence). Trimming removed 5 bases at V and 5 bases at J, with 12 bases between. The CDR3 sequence: CASSVRQSTEAFF. CDR3 coding DNA: TGTGCCAGCAGCGTTAGACAGAGTACTGAAGCTTTCTTT.